This TCR beta chain came from a study of T-cell reconstitution after alpha-beta-depleted transplantation in children. The sample holds a few counts of this clonotype. No antigen is known for it. The germline V gene has CDR1 SGDLS and CDR2 YYNGEE. The V end was cut by 0 bases, the J end by 3 bases, with 21 bases between. The CDR3 loop spans 18 amino acids. For TCRbeta, the library was prepared with unique molecular identifiers. TCRdb re-derived calls from the PCR reads in MiXCR, one entry per CDR3 protein. The profile shows 300,000 to 400,000 distinct CDR3 sequences, around 15% of them singletons. Study-wide points: Alpha-beta T cells present about two months after transplant were reported to originate from several hundred expanded graft clones.

The receptor's source is a male patient aged 2 to 10 who had a stem cell transplant for acute lymphoblastic leukemia, so the T cells may come from the graft donor. The specimen comprised PBMCs, mostly from graft donor cells, sampled 360 days after TCRalphabeta/CD19-depleted stem cell transplant. The chain employs TRBV9 and TRBJ1-1; D may be TRBD1 (5 bases). The CDR3 bases are TGTGCCAGCAGCGTAGCGGCCGGAGGGGCTCCACCGGACACTGAAGCTTTCTTT. It codes for CASSVAAGGAPPDTEAFF.